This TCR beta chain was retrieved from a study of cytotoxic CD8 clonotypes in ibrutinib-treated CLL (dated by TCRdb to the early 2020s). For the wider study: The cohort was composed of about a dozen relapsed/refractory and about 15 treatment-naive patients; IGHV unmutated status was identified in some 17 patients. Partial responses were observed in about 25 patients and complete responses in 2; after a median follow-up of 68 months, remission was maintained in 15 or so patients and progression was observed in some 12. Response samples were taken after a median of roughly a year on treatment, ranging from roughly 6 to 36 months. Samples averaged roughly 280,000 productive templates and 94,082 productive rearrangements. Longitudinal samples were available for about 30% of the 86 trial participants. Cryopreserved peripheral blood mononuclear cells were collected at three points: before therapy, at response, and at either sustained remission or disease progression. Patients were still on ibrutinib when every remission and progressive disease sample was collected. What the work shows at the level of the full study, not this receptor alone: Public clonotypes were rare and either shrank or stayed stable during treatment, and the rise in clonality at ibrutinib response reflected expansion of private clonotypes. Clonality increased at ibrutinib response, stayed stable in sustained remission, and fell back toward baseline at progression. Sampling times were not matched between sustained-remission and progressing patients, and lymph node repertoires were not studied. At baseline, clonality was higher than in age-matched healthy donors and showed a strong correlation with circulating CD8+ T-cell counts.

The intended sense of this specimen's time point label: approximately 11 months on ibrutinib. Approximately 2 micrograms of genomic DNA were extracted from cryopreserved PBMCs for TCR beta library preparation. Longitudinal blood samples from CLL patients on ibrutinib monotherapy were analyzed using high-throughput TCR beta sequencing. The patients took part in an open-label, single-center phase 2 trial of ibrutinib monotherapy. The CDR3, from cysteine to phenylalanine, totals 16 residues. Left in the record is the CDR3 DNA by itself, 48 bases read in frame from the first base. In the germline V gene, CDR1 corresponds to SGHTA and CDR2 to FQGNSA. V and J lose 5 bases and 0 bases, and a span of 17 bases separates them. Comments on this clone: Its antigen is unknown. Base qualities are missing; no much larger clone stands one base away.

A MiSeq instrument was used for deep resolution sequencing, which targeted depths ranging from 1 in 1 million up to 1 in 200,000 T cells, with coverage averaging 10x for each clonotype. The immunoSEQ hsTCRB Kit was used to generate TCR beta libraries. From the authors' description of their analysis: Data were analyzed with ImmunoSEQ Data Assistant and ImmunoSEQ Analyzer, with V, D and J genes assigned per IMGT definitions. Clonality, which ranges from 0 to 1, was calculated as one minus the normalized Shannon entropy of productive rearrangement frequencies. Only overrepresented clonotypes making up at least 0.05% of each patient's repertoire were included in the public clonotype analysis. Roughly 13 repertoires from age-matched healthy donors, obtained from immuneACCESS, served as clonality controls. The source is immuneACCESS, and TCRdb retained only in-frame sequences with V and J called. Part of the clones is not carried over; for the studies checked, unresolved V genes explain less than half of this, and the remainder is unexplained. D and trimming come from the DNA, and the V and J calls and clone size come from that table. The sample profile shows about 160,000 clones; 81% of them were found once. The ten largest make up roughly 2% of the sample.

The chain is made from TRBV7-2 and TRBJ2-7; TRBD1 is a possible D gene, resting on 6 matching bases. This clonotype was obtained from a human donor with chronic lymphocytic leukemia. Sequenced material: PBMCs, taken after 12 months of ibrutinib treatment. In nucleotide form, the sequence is TGTGCCAGCAGCCCTGCCCAACAGGGTTACTCCTACGAGCAGTACTTC. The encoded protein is CASSPAQQGYSYEQYF.